This entry is about one T cell receptor beta chain. No antigen is known for it. The data stem from a study of identical twins. Study conclusions and caveats: Surplus twin overlap in beta out-of-frame sequences was less pronounced.

TCRdb analysed the 5' RACE reads with MiXCR anew, one entry per CDR3 protein. Of 300,000 to 350,000 distinct CDR3 sequences listed, roughly an eighth were seen once; the top ten hold around 6.9%. V lost 6 bases to trimming and J lost 5 bases, with 13 bases between them. The CDR3 is 13 residues long. Germline-derived CDR1 and CDR2 are LGHNT and FRNRAP. The same sample was also used in a study of yellow fever vaccine responses in identical twins.

V usage is TRBV12-5 and J usage is TRBJ1-2; D gene ambiguous. Sequencing was carried out using CD8+ T cells sorted from blood. The source is a woman aged 18-29 years in good health. CDR3 loop: CASGEDVGYGYTF. The CDR3, as DNA: TGTGCTAGTGGGGAGGATGTGGGATATGGCTACACCTTC.